This T cell receptor (beta chain) was observed in a study of cytomegalovirus exposure and HLA in healthy donors. Findings and caveats of the study: In an earlier analysis, most TCR beta V segments were productive about 87% or about 30% of the time. Analysis was carried out at a later point, and it linked a missense DCLRE1C variant to TCR beta V- and J-gene trimming. As a later analysis revealed, the rate of TCR association differed by HLA locus, with DRB1 most and HLA-C fewest.

With regard to this clone: Its antigen is still unknown.

Donors likely had unrecorded immune exposures despite being nominally healthy when sampled. The CDR3 extends over 16 amino acids. Germline V gene lookup returns CDR1 SGHAT and CDR2 FQNNGV. V lost 5 bases, J lost 1 base, and 7 bases stayed unmatched. The PCR contained 60 Vbeta and 13 Jbeta primers. Assay: immunoSEQ multiplex PCR; the TCRdb copy retains only in-frame clones and omits some. The profile shows approximately 150,000 clones, 70% to 85% of them singletons. The sequence came from a woman aged 25 to 39 in good health and CMV-seropositive. The chain combines TRBV11-2 with TRBJ1-3; 8 nucleotides agree with TRBD1. Sequencing was carried out using PBMCs. The CDR3 region is CASSPGQGRSGNTIYF. CDR3 sequence (DNA): TGTGCCAGCAGCCCCGGACAGGGAAGGTCTGGAAACACCATATATTTT.